These 25 T cell receptor beta chains originate from one sample sequenced in a study of shared clonotypes between healthy human individuals. TCRdb's table, derived via immunoSEQ multiplex PCR, lists solely in-frame clones and lacks some. This sample has 2 million to 2.5 million clones, with approximately 94% found just once. The naive CD8 subset, CD45RO-negative cells positively selected for CCR7, excluded terminally differentiated effector memory CD45RA+ cells. Sequences were obtained from naive CD8+ T cells from PBMCs. Receptors originate from a young man in good health. Some clones in this sample may be carry-over from other donors' samples.

V gene TRBV28 combines with J gene TRBJ1-2; perhaps TRBD1 as D (5 bases). The V gene lost 2 bases and the J gene lost 3 bases, with 10 bases spanning the gap. Germline V gene data show CDR1 as MDHEN and CDR2 as SYDVKM. CDR3 length: 14 amino acids. CDR3 region: CASSLAGDHYGYTF. The DNA for the CDR3 is TGTGCCAGCAGTTTAGCGGGGGACCACTATGGCTACACCTTC.

J is TRBJ1-3 and V is TRBV2; D is unresolved. This CDR3 spans 16 amino acids. V lost 0 bases and J 3 bases, leaving 12 bases between the germline ends. In germline, CDR1 is SNHLY, CDR2 FYNNEI. CDR3 in amino acids: CASSEAPGLLGNTIYF. CDR3 in DNA: TGTGCCAGCAGTGAAGCTCCGGGGTTACTTGGAAACACCATATATTTT.

CDR3 amino acids: CASSHRGSGEYEQYF. The CDR3 DNA is TGCGCCAGCAGCCACCGTGGTAGCGGGGAGTACGAGCAGTACTTC. The chain joins TRBV4-1 to TRBJ2-7; 8 bases map to TRBD2. The V and J ends lost 3 bases and 4 bases, in that order; junction bases with no gene match: 8. The CDR3 is 15 amino acids. Germline CDR1 and CDR2: MGHRA and YSYEKL.

The V call is TRBV25-1, the J call TRBJ1-2, with D unresolved. The germline V and J ends were trimmed by 1 base and 3 bases, with 12 bases remaining between them. The germline V gene encodes CDR1 MGHDK and CDR2 SYGVNS. The CDR3 runs 15 residues. The CDR3 protein is CASSESGKPYYGYTF. CDR3 nucleotides: TGTGCCAGCAGTGAATCCGGGAAACCCTACTATGGCTACACCTTC.

This clone is a singleton in its sample. CDR3 nucleotide sequence: TGTGCCATCAGTGATAAGACTAGCGGGTCCTACGAGCAGTACTTC. Amino acid sequence: CAISDKTSGSYEQYF. The rearrangement uses TRBV10-3 and TRBJ2-7; 10 bases agree with TRBD2. Trimming removed 3 bases from V and 1 base from J; junction bases left unmatched: 3. The CDR3 spans 15 residues. The germline gives CDR1 ENHRY, CDR2 SYGVKD.

Turning to this clone: This CDR3 is also generated by other DNA sequences in the sample. The CDR3 nucleotides read TGTGCCAGTAGTATCGGTGGACACAATGAGCAGTTCTTC. As protein: CASSIGGHNEQFF. V and J are TRBV19 and TRBJ2-1; D ambiguous. The length of the CDR3 is 13 residues. The germline V gene has CDR1 LNHDA and CDR2 SQIVND (reference sequence). Trimming left V 3 bases short and J 5 bases short, with 8 bases between.

V gene TRBV18 combines with J gene TRBJ2-2; D gene unclear. V was trimmed by 3 bases and J by 4 bases, leaving 9 bases between them. In germline, CDR1 is KGHSH, CDR2 LQKENI. The CDR3 consists of 14 residues. The CDR3 DNA reads as TGTGCCAGCTCACCGGGATTGGGCACCGGGGAGCTGTTTTTT. Translating gives CASSPGLGTGELFF.

J is TRBJ1-2 and V is TRBV29-1; D gene uncertain. The V gene lost 7 bases and the J gene lost 2 bases, with 23 bases spanning the gap. The CDR3 runs to 16 residues. Germline CDR1 reads SQVTM; CDR2 reads ANQGSEA. The CDR3 nucleotides read TGCAGCGCCGAGAGGCAGGAAGGATCCCCCAACTATGGCTACACCTTC. Its translation: CSAERQEGSPNYGYTF.

The rearrangement uses TRBV5-4 and TRBJ2-2, with 12 bases lining up with TRBD2. The length of the CDR3 is 17 residues. The J segment lost 7 bases and the V segment lost 1 base, leaving 8 bases of the junction unmatched. The germline CDR1 and CDR2 sequences are SGHNT and YYREEE (reference sequence). Written as DNA, the CDR3 is TGTGCCAGCAGCTTGTATCCTAGCGGGAGGGCCGTCGGGGAGCTGTTTTTT. Amino acid sequence: CASSLYPSGRAVGELFF.

The chain employs TRBV30 and TRBJ1-6; 7 nucleotides agree with TRBD1. Trimming at V came to 0 bases and at J to 9 bases, leaving 11 bases not matched to a gene. Per germline, CDR1 GTSNPN and CDR2 SVGIG (reference sequence). The CDR3 has 16 residues. The DNA of the CDR3 is TGTGCCTGGAGTGTACAGGGGCTCGAGCTGGGTTCACCCCTCCACTTT. This encodes CAWSVQGLELGSPLHF.

The chain combines TRBV7-9 with TRBJ2-7; D tentatively fits TRBD1 or TRBD2 (5 bases each). V lost 4 bases, J lost 6 bases, and 16 bases lay in between. The CDR3 has 14 amino acids. Germline assignment: CDR1 SEHNR and CDR2 FQNEAQ (reference sequence). In DNA, the CDR3 is TGTGCCAGCAGCTCCGCCGGGGCAGCAGGCGAGCAGTACTTC. Its protein product is CASSSAGAAGEQYF. Looking up the rest from reference TRBV7-9 and TRBJ2-7 gives the full variable domain: DTGVSQNPRHKITKRGQNVTFRCDPISEHNRLYWYRQTLGQGPEFLTYFQNEAQLEKSRLLSDRFSAERPKGSFSTLEIQRTEQGDSAMYLCASSSAGAAGEQYFGPGTRLTVT.

This chain connects TRBV5-5 to TRBJ1-1, with D possibly matching TRBD1 (5 bases). The CDR3 length is 14 residues. V lost 0 bases and J 3 bases, leaving 9 bases between the germline ends. CDR1 and CDR2 from the germline V gene are SGHKS and YYEKEE (reference sequence). Written as DNA, the CDR3 is TGTGCCAGCAGCTTGGCCCCGGGGGACACTGAAGCTTTCTTT. The encoded protein is CASSLAPGDTEAFF.

The chain is built from TRBV6-6 and TRBJ1-1, with TRBD1 as a possible D gene (5 bases). CDR1 MNHNY and CDR2 SVGAGI come from the germline V gene (reference sequence). The CDR3 is 14 amino acids. Trimming left V 8 bases short and J 3 bases short, with 16 bases between. CDR3 loop: CASCLGRDDTEAFF. In nucleotides, the CDR3 is TGTGCCAGCTGCCTGGGCAGGGATGACACTGAAGCTTTCTTT.

The J gene is TRBJ2-3, the V gene TRBV29-1; D remains ambiguous. This CDR3 has 11 residues. Germline V gives CDR1 SQVTM, CDR2 ANQGSEA. V lost 5 bases and J lost 5, with 8 bases in between. The CDR3 is CSVLWEDTQYF. The CDR3 nucleotides read TGCAGCGTTCTGTGGGAAGATACGCAGTATTTT.

The rearrangement uses TRBV6-5 and TRBJ2-5; no definite D call. From germline, CDR1 is MNHEY and CDR2 SVGAGI. CDR3 length: 13 amino acids. Trimming removed 2 bases from V and 0 bases from J, with 4 bases in between. The CDR3 reads CASSYHNQETQYF. The CDR3 coding sequence is TGTGCCAGCAGTTACCACAACCAAGAGACCCAGTACTTC.

About this clone itself: Other nucleotide sequences from this sample produce the same CDR3. The chain joins TRBV27 to TRBJ2-1; D is ambiguous. CDR1 MNHEY and CDR2 SMNVEV come from the germline V gene (reference sequence). The V end lost 6 bases, the J end lost 7 bases, and 13 bases lay between the germline ends. CDR3 size: 13 residues. The DNA of the CDR3 is TGTGCCAGCAGCCTATTGGCCGCTAATGAGCAGTTCTTC. It codes for CASSLLAANEQFF.

The chain uses TRBV27 and TRBJ1-2; D perhaps matches TRBD1 (5 bases). CDR3 size: 13 residues. Trimming shortened V by 1 base and J by 6 bases, and 9 bases separated the two germline ends. Germline loops: CDR1 MNHEY, CDR2 SMNVEV (reference sequence). The CDR3 nucleotides read TGTGCCAGCAGTTTATACACCAGGGATGGCTACACCTTC. Amino acids: CASSLYTRDGYTF.

V gene TRBV2 combines with J gene TRBJ2-1, with 9 bases identical to TRBD2. Trimming cost V 6 bases and J 6 bases; bases outside gene matches: 9. Germline CDR1 reads SNHLY; CDR2 reads FYNNEI. The CDR3 totals 15 residues. This CDR3 is CASSAATSGPNEQFF. CDR3 bases: TGTGCCAGCAGCGCAGCGACTAGCGGACCCAATGAGCAGTTCTTC.

The chain employs TRBV5-1 and TRBJ2-3, with D perhaps TRBD2 (6 bases). The CDR3 is 18 amino acids. Looked up from germline, CDR1 is SGHRS and CDR2 is YFSETQ. V was trimmed by 5 bases and J by 2 bases, leaving 24 bases between them. CDR3 DNA sequence: TGCGCCAGCAGTTCAGGGACTTCCCACTCACCTCCCACAGATACGCAGTATTTT. This codes for CASSSGTSHSPPTDTQYF.

This chain connects TRBV6-1 to TRBJ1-4, with 9 bases aligning to TRBD1. Germline-derived CDR1 and CDR2 are MNHNS and SASEGT. The CDR3 consists of 16 residues. V shed 7 bases, J shed 8 bases, and the junction held 14 bases outside the gene matches. CDR3 sequence (DNA): TGTGCCAGCACTGACGAACCGGGACAGGGAGGCGAAAAACTGTTTTTT. It yields the protein CASTDEPGQGGEKLFF.

The chain employs TRBV5-1 and TRBJ2-3, with 8 bases identical to TRBD2. The CDR3 has 16 residues. Unmatched junction bases numbered 3, after V lost 0 bases and J lost 0 bases. Germline V gene data show CDR1 as SGHRS and CDR2 as YFSETQ. CDR3 DNA: TGCGCCAGCAGCTTGGCCGCTAGCGGGAGCACAGATACGCAGTATTTT. This encodes CASSLAASGSTDTQYF.

V is TRBV9 and J is TRBJ2-5; TRBD2 might be the D (5 bases). The germline V and J ends were trimmed by 4 bases and 11 bases, with 21 bases remaining between them. The germline V gene has CDR1 SGDLS and CDR2 YYNGEE. The CDR3 spans 14 residues. The CDR3 sequence is CASSFGLGDFVQYF. The CDR3 DNA reads TGTGCCAGCAGCTTCGGACTTGGTGATTTTGTGCAGTACTTC.

The chain employs TRBV27 and TRBJ2-1; weak D call: TRBD1 (5 bases). Germline CDR1 MNHEY, CDR2 SMNVEV (reference sequence). The CDR3 spans 14 residues. V was pared by 2 bases and J by 3 bases, with 8 bases between. The CDR3 sequence: CASSLKDIYNEQFF. CDR3 nucleotides: TGTGCCAGCAGTTTAAAGGACATCTACAATGAGCAGTTCTTC.

This clone was detected once. This rearrangement joins TRBV7-9 to TRBJ2-7; possible D gene TRBD1, 7 bases. CDR1 is SEHNR and CDR2 is FQNEAQ in the germline V gene (reference sequence). The V and J ends lost 5 bases and 5 bases respectively, with 16 bases between them. The CDR3 consists of 14 residues. In DNA, the CDR3 is TGTGCCAGCAGCCTCCATCAGGGGGAGGACGAGCAGTACTTC. Its translation: CASSLHQGEDEQYF.

This clone was recorded a few times. This chain joins TRBV7-9 and TRBJ1-4; TRBD1 matches at 7 bases. CDR3 size: 15 residues. Germline V gene lookup returns CDR1 SEHNR and CDR2 FQNEAQ (reference sequence). V shed 5 bases and J 5 bases; nucleotides not matched to a gene: 8. CDR3 sequence: CASSPPGQMNEKLFF. CDR3 nucleotide sequence: TGTGCCAGCAGCCCTCCGGGACAGATGAATGAAAAACTGTTTTTT.